These 7 T cell receptor beta chains were all obtained from the same sample, sequenced in a study of T cells after yellow fever vaccination. TCRdb recomputed calls from the 5' RACE reads with MiXCR, one row per CDR3 protein. The sample lists some 350,000 distinct CDR3 sequences; under 7.5% were seen once. This material consisted of PBMCs, taken 5 days after the yellow fever booster vaccination. The origin of the receptors is a young man who received the YFV17D yellow fever vaccine.

This clonotype was recorded many times. This sequence joins TRBV12-3 or TRBV12-4 and TRBJ1-1, with D uncertain. The CDR3 spans 13 residues. Trimming shortened V by 2 bases and J by 1 base, and 5 bases separated the two germline ends. The CDR3 coding sequence is TGTGCCAGCAGTTTAAAGCCGAACACTGAAGCTTTCTTT. It is translated as CASSLKPNTEAFF.

This clonotype occurred many times. Here the CDR3 DNA reads TGCGCCAGCAGCTGGGACAGGGCCACTGAAGCTTTCTTT. This encodes CASSWDRATEAFF. The chain combines TRBV5-1 with TRBJ1-1; the match to TRBD1 covers 9 bases. CDR3 length equals 13 residues. The trim removed 3 bases at V and 4 bases at J, leaving 1 base unmatched. The germline gives CDR1 SGHRS, CDR2 YFSETQ.

The sample holds a few counts of this clonotype. CDR3 in amino acids: CASSLVLLSGGPDEQYF. CDR3 nucleotides: TGTGCCAGCAGCTTAGTACTTCTTTCGGGAGGGCCGGACGAGCAGTACTTC. J is TRBJ2-7 and V is TRBV7-2, with 8 bases fitting TRBD2. The germline CDR1 and CDR2 sequences are SGHTA and FQGNSA. V lost 1 base to trimming and J lost 5 bases; unmatched junction nucleotides: 13. The CDR3 sequence is 17 residues long. The full variable domain, rest sourced from reference TRBV7-2 and TRBJ2-7, is GAGVSQSPSNKVTEKGKDVELRCDPISGHTALYWYRQSLGQGLEFLIYFQGNSAPDKSGLPSDRFSAERTGGSVSTLTIQRTQQEDSAVYLCASSLVLLSGGPDEQYFGPGTRLTVT.

In its sample, this clonotype was seen a few times. The V gene is TRBV29-1, the J gene TRBJ2-1; 7 bases map to TRBD1. The junction had 11 bases not matched to a gene; V was cut back by 7 bases and J by 5 bases. The CDR3 sequence is 14 residues long. CDR1 is SQVTM and CDR2 is ANQGSEA in the germline V gene. The CDR3, as DNA: TGCAGCGCGGCGACAGGGACGAGGAACAATGAGCAGTTCTTC. Translating gives CSAATGTRNNEQFF.

This clonotype was observed a few times. The chain is built from TRBV7-2 and TRBJ2-7; no clear D gene. The CDR3 totals 11 residues. CDR1 and CDR2 from the germline V gene are SGHTA and FQGNSA. The germline V and J ends were trimmed by 2 bases and 7 bases, with 6 bases remaining between them. The CDR3 bases are TGTGCCAGCAGCTTACGAGTAGAGCAGTACTTC. Translation gives CASSLRVEQYF.

This clonotype came up a few times. The chain links TRBV30 to TRBJ2-1; TRBD1 aligns across 7 bases. Looked up from germline, CDR1 is GTSNPN and CDR2 is SVGIG (reference sequence). The CDR3 is 15 amino acids. V gave up 3 bases and J gave up 3 bases; unmatched junction bases: 8. This chain's CDR3 is CAWRTEGQFYNEQFF. CDR3 DNA: TGTGCCTGGAGGACTGAGGGACAGTTCTACAATGAGCAGTTCTTC.

This clonotype came up many times. CDR3: CASSLGPLKDEQYF. For the CDR3, the DNA is TGTGCCAGCAGCCTGGGACCCTTGAAGGACGAGCAGTACTTC. The J gene is TRBJ2-7, the V gene TRBV6-1; D tentatively reads TRBD1 or TRBD2 (5 bases each). V lost 6 bases and J 5 bases, leaving 17 bases between the germline ends. CDR1 MNHNS and CDR2 SASEGT come from the germline V gene. The CDR3 is 14 amino acids.